This T cell receptor (beta chain) was recovered during a study of blood T cell repertoires in COVID-19. Overall study: COVID-19 samples, acute and convalescent, were from the United States, Italy and Spain. PBMCs, B-cell-depleted T cells, or T cells provided the cDNA or gDNA that made up the material.

CDR3 length: 16 residues. V gave up 3 bases and J gave up 5 bases, with 20 bases separating them. Germline CDR1 is SNHLY and CDR2 is FYNNEI. In the original analysis: Reference gene primer amplification in the assay estimated nucleated cell counts. The protocol was immunoSEQ multiplex PCR, while the TCRdb copy is restricted to in-frame clones and leaves out a portion. The DNA gave D and trimming, while V, J and clone size come from that table. The sample has roughly 100,000 clones; about nine tenths are singletons. Material: peripheral blood. This receptor was obtained from a human donor with active COVID-19. The donor label of this sample is uncertain. The chain has TRBV2 and TRBJ2-7; D may be TRBD2 (7 bases). Written as DNA, the CDR3 is TGTGCCAGCAGTGACCTTTCGGGGGGCGCTCGGGACGAGCAGTACTTC. Its protein product is CASSDLSGGARDEQYF.